This paragraph covers one TCR beta chain sequence. Its target is not known. This record comes from a study of CD8 T cells in Susac syndrome. On the study more broadly: The sequenced Susac syndrome patients included more than five who had clinically active disease and about 8 who were in remission. At the time of blood draw, patients with Susac syndrome were therapy-naive, receiving corticosteroids, or receiving intravenous immunoglobulin alone.

The RNA, about 0.5 to 1 ug, was put through reverse transcription using random hexamers. MiXCR, applied by TCRdb to the immunoSEQ multiplex PCR reads, yields one record per CDR3 protein. In the table there are about 190,000 distinct CDR3 sequences, 85% to 95% of which are singletons. The CDR3 consists of 15 residues. V gave up 0 bases and J gave up 2 bases, with 9 bases separating them. Germline CDR1 SGHRS, CDR2 YFSETQ. General observations from the study: Among people with Susac, CD8+ clonal expansion was greatest in TEMRA cells and active patients.

What was sequenced was CD8+ T cells from PBMCs. The chain joins TRBV5-1 to TRBJ1-5; D is uncertain. This clonotype originated in a human donor with Susac syndrome. The CDR3 sequence is CASSLEGKGNQPQHF. The CDR3 region has the DNA TGCGCCAGCAGCTTGGAGGGAAAGGGCAATCAGCCCCAGCATTTT.